This TCR beta chain was sequenced for a study of T cell responses to AZD1222 COVID-19 vaccine. The repertoire was sequenced with immunoSEQ multiplex PCR; TCRdb's copy has only in-frame clones and lacks some. The sample carries some 180,000 clones, 90% to 95% recorded once. With respect to this clone: Its antigen is unidentified.

General study points: A rise in Spike-specific TCR breadth and depth followed two AZD1222 doses. Unmutated variant regions are reportedly targeted by nearly half of spike-specific TCRs. Clonal diversity may have been underestimated, and the donors were mostly white British, with more females than males.

Combined were second doses at about 4 or about 12 weeks. V was clipped by 2 bases and J by 4 bases, with 9 bases between them. This CDR3 region has 14 residues. Germline V CDR1 and CDR2: SGHTA, FQGNSA. The sample consisted of peripheral blood, taken 28 days after the second AZD1222 dose. The V and J genes are TRBV7-2 and TRBJ1-5; D gene ambiguous. This TCR was recovered from an adult who received the AZD1222 COVID-19 vaccine. CDR3 DNA sequence: TGTGCCAGCAGCTTAACAGTTAGAAATCAGCCCCAGCATTTT. The encoded protein is CASSLTVRNQPQHF.